Below, 2 T cell receptor beta chains from the same sample are listed, as sequenced in a study of shared clonotypes between healthy human individuals. Sequenced by immunoSEQ multiplex PCR; TCRdb stores in-frame clones only, minus some. The sample records about 1.5 million clones, 95% to 99% being singletons. The sequenced sample was naive CD4+ T cells sorted from blood. The subset: CD45RA+ positively selected. All receptors derive from a man in his thirties or forties in good health.

About this clone itself: Other DNA sequences in this specimen translate into the identical CDR3. The chain carries TRBV5-1 and TRBJ2-7; 9 bases match TRBD1. Germline assignment: CDR1 SGHRS and CDR2 YFSETQ. V lost 0 bases, J lost 4 bases, and 5 bases stayed unmatched. CDR3 length equals 15 residues. The CDR3 is CASSLGTGGFYEQYF. The CDR3 DNA sequence: TGCGCCAGCAGCTTGGGTACAGGGGGCTTTTACGAGCAGTACTTC. Complete variable domain (other parts from reference TRBV5-1 and TRBJ2-7): KAGVTQTPRYLIKTRGQQVTLSCSPISGHRSVSWYQQTPGQGLQFLFEYFSETQRNKGNFPGRFSGRQFSNSRSEMNVSTLELGDSALYLCASSLGTGGFYEQYFGPGTRLTVT.

The chain recombines TRBV6-6 with TRBJ1-2, with D possibly TRBD1 on 5 matching bases. This CDR3 has 13 amino acids. Trimming stripped 5 bases from V and 8 bases from J, with 15 bases between. CDR1 is MNHNY and CDR2 is SVGAGI in the germline V gene (reference sequence). The CDR3 is CASSDRSWGGYTF. The CDR3 DNA follows: TGTGCCAGCAGTGACCGCTCTTGGGGCGGCTACACCTTC.